The TCR beta chain under discussion was sequenced for a study of T cells expressing NK-cell markers. Study-wide context: Source material for TCR beta repertoires consisted of sorted CD3+CD56+NKG2C+, CD3+CD56+NKG2C- and CD3+CD56-NKG2C+ T cells.

Study-wide results and limits: More than 5 donors carried dominant NKG2C+ clonotypes that made up roughly 1.0-7.5% of their CD8+ T cells. Several donors likewise had their CD3+CD56-NKG2C+ fraction led by these clonotypes.

About this clonotype itself: Antigen: not known.

This CDR3 comprises 15 residues. The germline V gene encodes CDR1 LGHNA and CDR2 YNFKEQ. Scientists made TCR beta cDNA using 5'RACE template switching with UMIs. TCRdb re-analyzed the 5' RACE reads; it lists each CDR3 protein once, without DNA. This repertoire includes 350,000 to 450,000 distinct CDR3 sequences. The receptor's source is a man aged 18-75 years in good health. The sample comprised blood T cells: a sorted CD56 or NKG2C T cell subset, CD4+ or CD8+ T cells, or bulk PBMC T cells (not recorded which). V gene TRBV4-2 combines with J gene TRBJ2-3; there is no DNA to check the TCRdb D call of TRBD1. CDR3 residues: CASSLGTGGPDTQYF.